The 30 T cell receptor beta chains below were found in one sample sequenced in a study of cytomegalovirus exposure and HLA in healthy donors. Amplification used 60 Vbeta primers and 13 Jbeta primers. The assay was immunoSEQ multiplex PCR, and TCRdb's table has in-frame clones only and misses some. Of around 130,000 clones in the sample, over 60% were seen once. The sequenced sample consisted of PBMCs. The source is a human donor in good health.

The chain is built from TRBV5-1 and TRBJ2-1; maybe TRBD2 (5 bases). Looked up from germline, CDR1 is SGHRS and CDR2 is YFSETQ. CDR3 size: 14 residues. Trimming shortened V by 2 bases and J by 6 bases, and 12 bases separated the two germline ends. The CDR3 coding sequence is TGCGCCAGCAGCTTTTACCGGGATAGCAATGAGCAGTTCTTC. Encoded protein: CASSFYRDSNEQFF.

CDR3 sequence: CASSSDIYEQYF. The DNA for the CDR3 is TGTGCCAGCAGCTCGGACATCTACGAGCAGTACTTC. This chain connects TRBV7-9 to TRBJ2-7, with D possibly being TRBD1 (5 bases). This CDR3 spans 12 amino acids. V lost 4 bases, J lost 3 bases, and 7 bases lay in between. Germline CDR1 and CDR2: SEHNR and FQNEAQ (reference sequence).

This clone was found a few times. The CDR3 nucleotides are TGTGCCAGCAGACCACAGCCATCCAACACTGAAGCTTTCTTT. It translates to CASRPQPSNTEAFF. The rearrangement links TRBV6-5 to TRBJ1-1; D is uncertain. CDR3 length: 14 residues. Germline values: CDR1 MNHEY, CDR2 SVGAGI. Trimming shortened V by 6 bases and J by 2 bases, and 13 bases separated the two germline ends.

The chain joins TRBV11-2 to TRBJ2-1; D remains unclear. The V gene lost 3 bases and the J gene lost 0 bases, with 15 bases spanning the gap. This CDR3 region has 17 residues. CDR1 SGHAT and CDR2 FQNNGV come from the germline V gene. CDR3 amino acids: CASSLLDFGPSYNEQFF. DNA for the CDR3: TGTGCCAGCAGCTTGCTCGACTTCGGCCCCTCCTACAATGAGCAGTTCTTC.

The V and J genes are TRBV6-5 and TRBJ1-6, with D maybe TRBD1 (5 bases). The CDR3 totals 14 residues. Trimming pared 4 bases from V and 16 bases from J, leaving 20 bases between. The germline V gene has CDR1 MNHEY and CDR2 SVGAGI. CDR3 bases: TGTGCCAGCAGTTTCGACAGAGTAGGATTCCAGCTCCACTTT. It yields the protein CASSFDRVGFQLHF.

The chain joins TRBV7-9 to TRBJ2-1; a possible D gene is TRBD1 (5 bases). The CDR3 extends over 13 amino acids. V lost 1 base, J lost 7 bases, and 8 bases lay in between. Germline CDR1 reads SEHNR; CDR2 reads FQNEAQ (reference sequence). The CDR3 protein is CASSLVRVNEQFF. The DNA of the CDR3 is TGTGCCAGCAGCTTAGTCAGGGTTAATGAGCAGTTCTTC.

This sequence joins TRBV5-6 and TRBJ2-2; 10 nucleotides line up with TRBD2. This CDR3 has 13 amino acids. The V gene's germline CDR1 is SGHDT and CDR2 YYEEEE. The trim removed 4 bases at V and 6 bases at J, leaving 0 bases unmatched. Here the CDR3 DNA reads TGTGCCAGCAGCACTAGCGGGGCCGGGGAGCTGTTTTTT. The encoded protein is CASSTSGAGELFF.

The rearrangement joins TRBV7-9 to TRBJ1-2; 8 nucleotides match TRBD1. Germline V gives CDR1 SEHNR, CDR2 FQNEAQ (reference sequence). The CDR3 is made up of 15 amino acids. With V trimmed by 4 bases and J by 2 bases, 6 bases remained unmatched. CDR3 sequence reads: CASSYVNRGNYGYTF. CDR3 DNA sequence: TGTGCCAGCAGCTACGTTAACAGGGGGAACTATGGCTACACCTTC.

V usage is TRBV28 and J usage is TRBJ2-7, with a weak D call TRBD2 (6 bases). Germline CDR1 is MDHEN and CDR2 is SYDVKM. This CDR3 has 14 amino acids. The CDR3 sequence: CASGGAGLSYEQYF. The CDR3 DNA is TGTGCGAGCGGCGGGGCAGGACTCTCCTACGAGCAGTACTTC.

The chain uses TRBV15 and TRBJ2-7; D may be TRBD2 (6 bases). This CDR3 comprises 12 residues. The V end lost 5 bases, the J end lost 1 base, and 6 bases lay between the germline ends. CDR1 and CDR2 (germline): LNHNV, YYDKDF (reference sequence). The CDR3 protein is CATSGTSYEQYF. The DNA for the CDR3 is TGTGCCACCAGCGGGACTTCCTACGAGCAGTACTTC.

This rearrangement joins TRBV10-1 to TRBJ1-3; D may be TRBD1 (5 bases). The CDR3 runs to 13 residues. Germline V gene lookup returns CDR1 WNHNN and CDR2 SYGVQD (reference sequence). Trimming took off 8 bases at V and 3 bases at J, with 11 bases between the two ends. Here the CDR3 reads CASGIGGGNTIYF. In nucleotides, the CDR3 is TGCGCCAGCGGGATCGGGGGTGGAAACACCATATATTTT.

The chain links TRBV5-4 to TRBJ2-5; 9 bases agree with TRBD2. The CDR3 is made up of 20 amino acids. The ends lost 0 bases at V and 4 bases at J; junction bases unmatched: 19. Germline CDR1 reads SGHNT; CDR2 reads YYREEE (reference sequence). The CDR3 region is CASSLGTALRRGGAGETQYF. Here the CDR3 DNA reads TGTGCCAGCAGCTTGGGTACTGCCTTACGGCGGGGGGGCGCCGGAGAGACCCAGTACTTC. Together with reference TRBV5-4 and TRBJ2-5, the CDR3 gives the full variable domain: ETGVTQSPTHLIKTRGQQVTLRCSSQSGHNTVSWYQQALGQGPQFIFQYYREEENGRGNFPPRFSGLQFPNYSSELNVNALELDDSALYLCASSLGTALRRGGAGETQYFGPGTRLLVL.

This clone was seen only once. The V gene is TRBV28, the J gene TRBJ1-2; D remains ambiguous. The CDR3 consists of 15 residues. V dropped 5 bases and J dropped 5 bases, with 18 bases sitting between them. Germline CDR1 MDHEN, CDR2 SYDVKM. The DNA for the CDR3 is TGTGCCAGCAGTGGGGAAACCAGCGGGGTTTATGGCTACACCTTC. It encodes CASSGETSGVYGYTF.

This clone was counted once. This sequence joins TRBV11-2 and TRBJ2-5; TRBD1 agrees at 9 bases. The germline V gene has CDR1 SGHAT and CDR2 FQNNGV. The CDR3 has 15 residues. Losses at the gene ends were 5 bases for V and 2 bases for J; bases not matched to a gene: 6. Here the CDR3 DNA reads TGTGCCAGCAGCCCCCGGGACAGGGAACAAGAGACCCAGTACTTC. Residues: CASSPRDREQETQYF.

The genes are TRBV9 and TRBJ1-1; TRBD1 aligns across 10 bases. CDR1 SGDLS and CDR2 YYNGEE come from the germline V gene. J was trimmed by 8 bases and V by 2 bases; bases with no gene match: 3. This CDR3 is 13 amino acids long. CDR3: CASSVLGQGEAFF. CDR3 in DNA: TGTGCCAGCAGCGTTCTGGGACAGGGGGAAGCTTTCTTT. The variable domain in full, completed from reference TRBV9 and TRBJ1-1, reads DSGVTQTPKHLITATGQRVTLRCSPRSGDLSVYWYQQSLDQGLQFLIQYYNGEERAKGNILERFSAQQFPDLHSELNLSSLELGDSALYFCASSVLGQGEAFFGQGTRLTVV.

The chain employs TRBV7-8 and TRBJ1-1, with 9 bases that match TRBD1. With 5 bases clipped from V and 4 bases from J, the junction kept 8 bases outside the gene matches. CDR1 is SGHVS and CDR2 is FQNEAQ in the germline V gene. This CDR3 is built from 15 residues. The CDR3 reads CASSRAGTGITEAFF. CDR3 DNA: TGTGCCAGCAGCCGAGCCGGGACAGGGATCACTGAAGCTTTCTTT.

This clone was recorded once. The J gene is TRBJ2-3, the V gene TRBV7-3; D is uncertain. V lost 0 bases, J lost 6 bases, and 10 bases lay in between. This CDR3 comprises 14 residues. From germline, CDR1 is SGHTA and CDR2 FQGTGA. The CDR3 sequence is CASSLTAEVDTQYF. CDR3 bases: TGTGCCAGCAGCTTAACTGCCGAGGTCGATACGCAGTATTTT. The whole variable domain, filled in from reference TRBV7-3 and TRBJ2-3, reads GAGVSQTPSNKVTEKGKYVELRCDPISGHTALYWYRQSLGQGPEFLIYFQGTGAADDSGLPNDRFFAVRPEGSVSTLKIQRTERGDSAVYLCASSLTAEVDTQYFGPGTRLTVL.

This sequence joins TRBV19 and TRBJ1-5, with 8 bases that match TRBD1. This CDR3 has 15 residues. Germline CDR1 and CDR2: LNHDA and SQIVND (reference sequence). Losses at the gene ends were 1 base for V and 4 bases for J; bases not matched to a gene: 3. In DNA, the CDR3 is TGTGCCAGTAGTATAGCCCGGACAGGGAATCAGCCCCAGCATTTT. Its translation: CASSIARTGNQPQHF.

Here the CDR3 DNA reads TGTGCCTGGACTCCGTCTAGGGCAGGGGGGAACTATGGCTACACCTTC. It codes for CAWTPSRAGGNYGYTF. The gene calls are TRBV30 and TRBJ1-2, with 7 positions matching TRBD1. Per germline, CDR1 GTSNPN and CDR2 SVGIG (reference sequence). With V trimmed by 4 bases and J by 2 bases, 13 bases remained unmatched. This CDR3 region has 16 residues. Based on the CDR3 plus reference TRBV30 and TRBJ1-2, the full variable domain is SQTIHQWPATLVQPVGSPLSLECTVEGTSNPNLYWYRQAAGRGLQLLFYSVGIGQISSEVPQNLSASRPQDRQFILSSKKLLLSDSGFYLCAWTPSRAGGNYGYTFGSGTRLTVV.

The chain employs TRBV7-8 and TRBJ2-5, with TRBD1 identical over 11 bases. The trim removed 3 bases at V and 5 bases at J, leaving 5 bases unmatched. The V gene's germline CDR1 is SGHVS and CDR2 FQNEAQ. The CDR3 spans 15 residues. CDR3 coding DNA: TGTGCCAGCAGCTTCCGGACAGGGGGCCGGGAGACCCAGTACTTC. Translated: CASSFRTGGRETQYF.

This clone was observed a few times. The genes are TRBV6-5 and TRBJ1-1; no reliable D call. V was pared by 6 bases and J by 3 bases, with 5 bases between. The V gene's germline CDR1 is MNHEY and CDR2 SVGAGI. CDR3 size: 11 residues. The CDR3 sequence: CASSRDTEAFF. DNA for the CDR3: TGTGCCAGCAGCCGTGACACTGAAGCTTTCTTT.

The chain couples TRBV5-4 to TRBJ1-2; tentative D call: TRBD1 (5 bases). The CDR3 is made up of 13 amino acids. Trimming stripped 4 bases from V and 0 bases from J, with 7 bases between. Germline CDR1 and CDR2: SGHNT and YYREEE (reference sequence). DNA of the CDR3: TGTGCCAGCAGCCTGGGGCCTAACTATGGCTACACCTTC. This encodes CASSLGPNYGYTF.

The chain is built from TRBV29-1 and TRBJ2-1; no firm D call. Germline V gene sequence: CDR1 SQVTM, CDR2 ANQGSEA. Trimming took off 8 bases at V and 5 bases at J, with 13 bases between the two ends. The CDR3 is 12 residues long. In DNA, the CDR3 is TGCAGCACCGTGGCGGCTAACAATGAGCAGTTCTTC. It specifies CSTVAANNEQFF.

The chain links TRBV2 to TRBJ2-7; D is unclear. This CDR3 has 11 residues. CDR1 and CDR2 from the germline V gene are SNHLY and FYNNEI. The germline V and J ends were trimmed by 5 bases and 4 bases, with 6 bases remaining between them. Written as DNA, the CDR3 is TGTGCCAGCAGTCCAAAATACGAGCAGTACTTC. Protein sequence: CASSPKYEQYF.

The chain couples TRBV5-3 to TRBJ2-3, with D possibly being TRBD2 (7 bases). TRBV5-3 is labeled an ORF, and its function is uncertain. The CDR3 is 14 amino acids. Trimming removed 9 bases at V and 5 bases at J, with 19 bases between. This CDR3 reads CATLMAGAKDTQYF. The CDR3 DNA reads as TGTGCCACCTTAATGGCGGGGGCAAAAGATACGCAGTATTTT.

The chain joins TRBV5-1 to TRBJ2-7; 7 nucleotides line up with TRBD1. This CDR3 is built from 13 residues. The germline V gene has CDR1 SGHRS and CDR2 YFSETQ. The junction had 6 bases not matched to a gene; V was cut back by 4 bases and J by 5 bases. CDR3 nucleotide sequence: TGCGCCAGCAGCCCCGACAGGGTCGACGAGCAGTACTTC. It yields the protein CASSPDRVDEQYF.

This sequence joins TRBV6-1 and TRBJ2-7, with 7 nucleotides matching TRBD1. The CDR3 totals 13 residues. CDR1 is MNHNS, CDR2 SASEGT, per germline. The V and J ends lost 6 bases and 4 bases, in that order; junction bases with no gene match: 6. CDR3 region: CASRRDRRYEQYF. The CDR3 nucleotides read TGTGCCAGCAGACGGGACAGAAGATACGAGCAGTACTTC.

Only a few counts were recorded for this clone. A junction boundary mismatches the germline segment, possibly from a read error. V is TRBV5-6 and J is TRBJ1-4; D gene ambiguous. Per the germline V gene, CDR1 is SGHDT and CDR2 is YYEEEE. This CDR3 contains 16 residues. As DNA, the CDR3 is TGTGCCAGCAGCTTGGCTTCGTCGCAGAGGAATGGAAAACTGTTTTTT. As protein: CASSLASSQRNGKLFF.

The genes are TRBV7-9 and TRBJ2-7, with TRBD1 identical over 7 bases. There are 17 residues in the CDR3. V lost 1 base and J lost 3; bases outside the gene matches: 12. Per the germline V gene, CDR1 is SEHNR and CDR2 is FQNEAQ (reference sequence). The CDR3 sequence: CASSLVHSGQPRYEQYF. The CDR3 region has the DNA TGTGCCAGCAGCTTAGTCCACTCGGGACAGCCACGCTACGAGCAGTACTTC.

The J gene is TRBJ2-7, the V gene TRBV10-3, with 10 bases fitting TRBD1. This CDR3 is 16 amino acids long. V shed 1 base, J shed 5 bases, and the junction held 8 bases outside the gene matches. Germline V lookup: CDR1 ENHRY, CDR2 SYGVKD. CDR3 loop: CAISELGQGNTNEQYF. The CDR3, as DNA: TGTGCCATCAGTGAGTTGGGACAGGGGAATACCAACGAGCAGTACTTC.